This T cell receptor beta chain derives from a study of T cells in Graves' hyperthyroidism and ophthalmopathy. Germline assignment: CDR1 MNHEY and CDR2 SVGEGT. Trimming took 0 bases from V and 8 from J, leaving 7 bases between them. The CDR3 runs to 13 residues. Amplification targeted TCR beta CDR3 regions from RNA transcripts. An initial round of RT-PCR targeting the TCR CDR3 relied on the HTBI primer set. TCRdb redid the calling of the multiplex PCR reads with MiXCR, one entry per CDR3 protein. The table records 500,000 to 600,000 distinct CDR3 sequences, 15% to 20% of them present only once. Subjects aged 18 to 65 presented with newly diagnosed hyperthyroidism of less than 2 months' duration. Uncontrolled infection, other autoimmune disease, pregnancy or lactation excluded patients. Thyroid ultrasound, orbital computed tomography, clinical symptoms, and serum thyroxine and TRAb underpinned diagnoses. The authors obtained PBMCs from 9 to 10 ml of fresh peripheral blood.

This clonotype was observed a few times. The rearrangement links TRBV6-2 or TRBV6-3 to TRBJ1-4; D unclear. The TCR was taken from a woman younger than 30 with Graves' hyperthyroidism. The sample comprised blood. This CDR3 reads CASSYSTVEKLFF. The DNA for the CDR3 is TGTGCCAGCAGTTACTCGACCGTCGAAAAACTGTTTTTT.